The 28 T cell receptor beta chains in this list originate from one sample, sequenced in a study of a mutant IDH1 vaccine in newly diagnosed glioma. Their antigen targets remain unknown. Time point specified: week 47, end of study. The content of each vaccine dose was 300 ug of mutant IDH1 20-mer peptide, and topical imiquimod accompanied it. Data came from immunoSEQ multiplex PCR; TCRdb stores just in-frame clones and leaves some out. This table has some 56,000 clones, around three quarters appearing once. This specimen consisted of PBMCs, obtained from a glioma patient whose treatment included an IDH1 peptide vaccine. The receptor source for this set is a man aged 45-60 years with glioma.

The rearrangement uses TRBV19 and TRBJ1-1; no reliable D call. V lost 5 bases and J lost 0, with 7 bases in between. The CDR3 is 13 amino acids. Germline assignment: CDR1 LNHDA and CDR2 SQIVND (reference sequence). CDR3 protein: CASSLGMNTEAFF. The DNA of the CDR3 is TGTGCCAGTAGTCTGGGAATGAACACTGAAGCTTTCTTT.

A single count supports this clone. The chain employs TRBV6-5 and TRBJ2-7; a possible D gene is TRBD1 (6 bases). V was pared by 7 bases and J by 0 bases, with 13 bases between. Germline V gene lookup returns CDR1 MNHEY and CDR2 SVGAGI. CDR3 length: 14 amino acids. The CDR3 DNA follows: TGTGCCAGCAAGATACAGGGAAGCTCCTACGAGCAGTACTTC. It is translated as CASKIQGSSYEQYF.

This chain connects TRBV27 to TRBJ2-7; 8 bases are shared with TRBD2. The CDR3 contains 16 residues. Germline values: CDR1 MNHEY, CDR2 SMNVEV (reference sequence). V lost 4 bases and J lost 1; bases outside the gene matches: 9. The CDR3 sequence: CASSSHSGAGSYEQYF. The CDR3 DNA sequence: TGTGCCAGCAGTTCCCATAGCGGGGCGGGGTCCTACGAGCAGTACTTC.

This rearrangement joins TRBV4-1 to TRBJ1-2, with unresolved D. V gave up 0 bases and J gave up 1 base, with 6 bases separating them. This CDR3 contains 14 residues. The V gene's germline CDR1 is MGHRA and CDR2 YSYEKL. For the CDR3, the DNA is TGCGCCAGCAGCCAAGATCGCAGTAACTATGGCTACACCTTC. Its translation: CASSQDRSNYGYTF.

This chain joins TRBV5-5 and TRBJ1-2; tentatively, D is TRBD1 (5 bases). The CDR3 is 14 amino acids. The ends were cut back, 3 bases at V and 6 bases at J, with 15 bases in the middle. Per the germline V gene, CDR1 is SGHKS and CDR2 is YYEKEE (reference sequence). CDR3 sequence (DNA): TGTGCCAGCAGCTGGGGGGACGGCCACAATGGCTACACCTTC. Translation: CASSWGDGHNGYTF.

J is TRBJ1-1 and V is TRBV5-1, with TRBD1 matching 7 bases. Germline values: CDR1 SGHRS, CDR2 YFSETQ. With V trimmed by 2 bases and J by 2 bases, 6 bases remained unmatched. There are 15 residues in the CDR3. This CDR3 is CASSLQTGTNTEAFF. In DNA, the CDR3 is TGCGCCAGCAGCTTACAGACAGGGACTAACACTGAAGCTTTCTTT. The whole variable domain, remainder taken from reference TRBV5-1 and TRBJ1-1, is KAGVTQTPRYLIKTRGQQVTLSCSPISGHRSVSWYQQTPGQGLQFLFEYFSETQRNKGNFPGRFSGRQFSNSRSEMNVSTLELGDSALYLCASSLQTGTNTEAFFGQGTRLTVV.

V usage is TRBV18 and J usage is TRBJ1-1, with D possibly being TRBD1 (6 bases). The CDR3 length is 15 residues. CDR1 and CDR2 (germline): KGHSH, LQKENI. V gave up 8 bases and J gave up 0 bases, with 16 bases separating them. CDR3 sequence (DNA): TGTGCCAGCGACGCGACAGGCTTGATGAACACTGAAGCTTTCTTT. Protein sequence: CASDATGLMNTEAFF.

A single count supports this clone. The chain links TRBV4-2 to TRBJ2-5; D is undetermined. Germline loops: CDR1 LGHNA, CDR2 YNFKEQ. V lost 1 base to trimming and J lost 5 bases, with 14 bases between them. The CDR3 runs 15 residues. The CDR3 DNA sequence: TGTGCCAGCAGCCAAGCAAATCAGATTTGGGAGACCCAGTACTTC. It codes for CASSQANQIWETQYF.

This chain connects TRBV9 to TRBJ1-4; 8 bases are shared with TRBD1. The CDR3 is 14 residues long. Germline V gene data show CDR1 as SGDLS and CDR2 as YYNGEE. CDR3 bases: TGTGCGACAACAGGGGGGGAAACTAATGAAAAACTGTTTTTT. Its translation: CATTGGETNEKLFF.

The chain employs TRBV7-9 and TRBJ1-1, with a weak D call TRBD1 (6 bases). There are 15 residues in the CDR3. V was cut by 7 bases and J by 0 bases, with 15 bases left in between. Germline assignment: CDR1 SEHNR and CDR2 FQNEAQ (reference sequence). CDR3 in amino acids: CASTMGGDMNTEAFF. The CDR3 region has the DNA TGTGCCAGCACCATGGGGGGGGACATGAACACTGAAGCTTTCTTT.

This chain joins TRBV27 and TRBJ2-7, with D perhaps TRBD1 (7 bases). The V and J ends lost 5 bases and 2 bases respectively, with 16 bases between them. Germline V gene lookup returns CDR1 MNHEY and CDR2 SMNVEV (reference sequence). CDR3 length: 15 residues. CDR3 loop: CASSPGGGRAYEQYF. CDR3 DNA: TGTGCCAGCAGTCCAGGAGGGGGCAGGGCCTACGAGCAGTACTTC.

This chain links TRBV6-1 with TRBJ2-1, with unresolved D. V was clipped by 0 bases and J by 7 bases, with 4 bases between them. Germline V gives CDR1 MNHNS, CDR2 SASEGT. The CDR3 consists of 12 residues. DNA for the CDR3: TGTGCCAGCAGTGAAGCGGCTAATGAGCAGTTCTTC. Translated: CASSEAANEQFF.

Only a few counts were recorded for this clone. The gene calls are TRBV25-1 and TRBJ1-1; the D gene is possibly TRBD1 (5 bases). Germline CDR1 and CDR2: MGHDK and SYGVNS. Trimming shortened V by 4 bases and J by 8 bases, and 17 bases separated the two germline ends. The CDR3 is 14 amino acids. The CDR3 is CASSGGVQSLEAFF. The CDR3 nucleotides read TGTGCCAGCAGTGGAGGGGTACAGAGCCTAGAAGCTTTCTTT.

The chain carries TRBV5-1 and TRBJ2-1, with D possibly TRBD1 on 6 matching bases. The CDR3 covers 17 residues. The germline V gene has CDR1 SGHRS and CDR2 YFSETQ. Deletions cut 2 bases from V and 0 bases from J, with 15 bases between. DNA of the CDR3: TGCGCCAGCAGCTTAAAACAGGGCGTAAGCTCCTACAATGAGCAGTTCTTC. Amino acid sequence: CASSLKQGVSSYNEQFF. The whole variable domain, filled in from reference TRBV5-1 and TRBJ2-1, reads KAGVTQTPRYLIKTRGQQVTLSCSPISGHRSVSWYQQTPGQGLQFLFEYFSETQRNKGNFPGRFSGRQFSNSRSEMNVSTLELGDSALYLCASSLKQGVSSYNEQFFGPGTRLTVL.

This chain links TRBV6-5 with TRBJ2-7; 11 bases match TRBD1. The germline CDR1 and CDR2 sequences are MNHEY and SVGAGI. J gave up 0 bases and V 8 bases, and 3 bases lay outside the gene matches. This CDR3 comprises 14 residues. The chain's CDR3 is CASGGTGGSYEQYF. The CDR3 bases are TGTGCCAGCGGAGGGACAGGGGGCTCCTACGAGCAGTACTTC.

The chain combines TRBV27 with TRBJ1-5, with D tentatively TRBD1 (6 bases). V lost 6 bases to trimming and J lost 1 base, with 19 bases between them. The CDR3 sequence is 17 residues long. Germline assignment: CDR1 MNHEY and CDR2 SMNVEV (reference sequence). The CDR3 here is CASSPRGRGLSNQPQHF. The CDR3 DNA reads as TGTGCCAGCAGCCCCAGGGGCCGGGGCCTAAGCAATCAGCCCCAGCATTTT.

The table lists this clone with a few counts. The V call is TRBV29-1, the J call TRBJ1-1, with D uncertain. V lost 8 bases and J lost 1, with 14 bases in between. The germline V gene has CDR1 SQVTM and CDR2 ANQGSEA. This CDR3 contains 13 residues. The CDR3 DNA is TGCAGCTCCGAAGTACAGTCGAACACTGAAGCTTTCTTT. Protein product: CSSEVQSNTEAFF.

This chain links TRBV30 with TRBJ1-2; D uncertain. V was pared by 3 bases and J by 4 bases, with 12 bases between. The CDR3 totals 13 residues. Germline V gene lookup returns CDR1 GTSNPN and CDR2 SVGIG (reference sequence). DNA of the CDR3: TGTGCCTGGAGACCCCCCGTGAGCTATGGCTACACCTTC. Translating gives CAWRPPVSYGYTF.

This chain joins TRBV5-1 and TRBJ1-1; D uncertain. CDR3 length: 13 residues. With 5 bases removed from V and 2 bases from J, the gap between germline ends came to 10 bases. From germline, CDR1 is SGHRS and CDR2 YFSETQ. This chain's CDR3 is CASRLQDNTEAFF. In DNA form, the CDR3 reads TGCGCCAGCAGACTCCAAGATAACACTGAAGCTTTCTTT.

This clone was recorded a few times. V and J are TRBV6-4 and TRBJ2-2; D is undetermined. The germline V gene encodes CDR1 MRHNA and CDR2 SNTAGT. V lost 3 bases to trimming and J lost 1 base, with 0 bases between them. The CDR3 runs 12 residues. CDR3 protein: CASSENTGELFF. Written as DNA, the CDR3 is TGTGCCAGCAGTGAGAACACCGGGGAGCTGTTTTTT.

The J gene is TRBJ2-2, the V gene TRBV4-3; 8 bases are a match to TRBD2. The CDR3 loop spans 15 amino acids. V dropped 4 bases and J dropped 5; count of bases not matched to a gene: 6. Germline values: CDR1 LGHNA, CDR2 YSLEER. This CDR3 reads CASSPGRAGTGELFF. CDR3 sequence (DNA): TGCGCCAGCAGCCCCGGGAGGGCAGGAACCGGGGAGCTGTTTTTT.

This chain links TRBV4-2 with TRBJ1-2; weak D call: TRBD1 (6 bases). The germline gives CDR1 LGHNA, CDR2 YNFKEQ. CDR3 length: 15 amino acids. Trimming took off 4 bases at V and 5 bases at J, with 17 bases between the two ends. The CDR3 protein is CASSPVSGQKYGYTF. CDR3 DNA: TGTGCCAGCAGCCCCGTGTCAGGACAGAAGTATGGCTACACCTTC.

The chain carries TRBV4-1 and TRBJ2-2; no clear D gene. CDR1 and CDR2 (germline): MGHRA, YSYEKL. The CDR3 sequence is 16 residues long. Trimming removed 3 bases at V and 5 bases at J, with 16 bases between. In DNA form, the CDR3 reads TGCGCCAGCAGCCAGGCACTCGCGGATTGGACCGGGGAGCTGTTTTTT. As protein: CASSQALADWTGELFF.

This chain uses TRBV18 with TRBJ2-7; 11 bases fit TRBD1. Germline CDR1 and CDR2: KGHSH and LQKENI. This CDR3 has 13 residues. Trimming at V came to 6 bases and at J to 7 bases, leaving 5 bases not matched to a gene. The CDR3 DNA is TGTGCCAGCTCCGCGGACAGGGGGCGAGAGCAGTACTTC. Protein: CASSADRGREQYF.

Only a few counts were recorded for this clone. The rearrangement uses TRBV10-3 and TRBJ2-2; 8 positions agree with TRBD1. The CDR3 runs to 15 residues. Germline V gene sequence: CDR1 ENHRY, CDR2 SYGVKD. V trimming: 6 bases; J trimming: 3 bases; junction bases outside the gene matches: 6. The CDR3: CAIRQGVSDTGELFF. The CDR3 DNA reads as TGTGCCATCAGACAGGGGGTCAGCGACACCGGGGAGCTGTTTTTT.

The table lists this clone with many counts. CDR3 protein: CASGLSSEQYF. The CDR3 DNA follows: TGTGCCTCGGGACTCTCATCCGAGCAGTACTTC. V is TRBV28 and J is TRBJ2-7; D may be TRBD2 (6 bases). V gave up 11 bases and J gave up 6 bases, with 14 bases separating them. Germline-derived CDR1 and CDR2 are MDHEN and SYDVKM. The CDR3 covers 11 residues.

This rearrangement joins TRBV6-1 to TRBJ2-7; tentatively, D is TRBD2 (6 bases). The CDR3 covers 14 residues. The ends were cut back, 2 bases at V and 1 base at J, with 9 bases in the middle. The germline gives CDR1 MNHNS, CDR2 SASEGT. The CDR3 region has the DNA TGTGCCAGCAGTGAATGGGGGGATTCCTACGAGCAGTACTTC. It is translated as CASSEWGDSYEQYF.

This chain connects TRBV6-5 to TRBJ1-4; the D is unclear. V was pared by 5 bases and J by 8 bases, with 18 bases between. The CDR3 consists of 15 residues. Germline V lookup: CDR1 MNHEY, CDR2 SVGAGI. The CDR3 loop reads CASSHLSSGEEKLFF. CDR3 sequence (DNA): TGTGCCAGCAGTCACCTATCTAGTGGCGAGGAAAAACTGTTTTTT.